This TCR beta chain is from a study of shared clonotypes between healthy human individuals. Study background: Donors consisted of a couple of women and a few men between 18 and 49. The study, taken as a whole, reports: Blood alone was sampled, and tissue repertoires likely differ. Lower generation probabilities were found for non-shared clonotypes than for those shared by all four donors.

Sequencing was performed with immunoSEQ multiplex PCR; in TCRdb, only in-frame clones are kept and a portion is missing. The data hold approximately 2.1 million clones, with 85% to 95% observed a single time. The CDR3 is 13 residues long. V dropped 4 bases and J dropped 5; count of bases not matched to a gene: 2. The germline CDR1 and CDR2 sequences are SGHTS and YDEGEE. As to this clone: Its antigen is undetermined.

Material: naive CD4+ T cells from PBMCs. As to subset: CD45RA+ positively selected. This TCR was sampled from a man aged 18 to 29 in good health. Some clones in this sample may be carry-over from other donors' samples. The rearrangement links TRBV5-8 to TRBJ1-2; 10 bases align to TRBD1. The CDR3 nucleotides are TGTGCCAGCAGCCCGGGACAGGGGTATGGCTACACCTTC. Protein product: CASSPGQGYGYTF.